This T cell receptor beta chain was sequenced in a study of cytomegalovirus exposure and HLA in healthy donors. This clone was recorded a few times. The antigen remains unidentified. It was with 60 Vbeta and 13 Jbeta primers that the PCR ran. TCRdb's copy holds only in-frame clones and misses some; the assay was immunoSEQ multiplex PCR. The data hold 75,000 to 90,000 clones, with around 77% observed a single time. After removal of 7 bases from V and 2 bases from J, the junction contained 6 bases not matched to a gene. The CDR3 has 13 amino acids. From germline, CDR1 is SQVTM and CDR2 ANQGSEA. Study-wide findings and caveats: In a later analysis, HLA-associated beta chains showed higher expansion and lower generation probabilities than comparable chains.

This clonotype was sampled from a man aged 50-60 years in good health and CMV-seronegative. Sequencing input: PBMCs. The chain combines TRBV29-1 with TRBJ1-1, with 8 bases lining up with TRBD1. This CDR3 reads CSGRGQGNTEAFF. The CDR3 DNA follows: TGCAGCGGGAGAGGACAGGGTAACACTGAAGCTTTCTTT.